Here is one T cell receptor beta chain with its context. These data originate in a study of blood T cell repertoires in COVID-19. Study summary: Acute-phase and convalescent COVID-19 samples originated in the United States, Italy and Spain. PBMCs, B-cell-depleted T cells, or T cells provided the cDNA or gDNA that made up the material.

Trimming stripped 4 bases from V and 3 bases from J, with 21 bases between. Germline assignment: CDR1 GTSNPN and CDR2 SVGIG (reference sequence). The length of the CDR3 is 17 residues. Authors' analysis steps: By means of reference gene primer amplification, nucleated cell counts were estimated. Only in-frame clones appear in the TCRdb table, and some are missing; sequencing was by immunoSEQ multiplex PCR. V and J calls and clone size come straight from that table; D and trimming were deduced from the DNA. The profile shows 30,000 to 40,000 clones, approximately 86% of them singletons. V is TRBV30 and J is TRBJ2-2; the D gene is possibly TRBD2 (6 bases). The receptor was isolated from a man aged 50-59 years with active or convalescent COVID-19. Sequenced material: peripheral blood. The CDR3 bases are TGTGCCTGGAAATACCCGCCGGGACTGGCCCACACCGGGGAGCTGTTTTTT. Translating gives CAWKYPPGLAHTGELFF.